A selection of T cell receptor beta chains follows, all from one sample in a study of read filtering for tumor transcriptome and immune sequencing. TCRdb used MiXCR to reprocess the reads, holding one entry per CDR3 protein. The sample includes some 40,000 distinct CDR3 sequences, around an eighth of them seen just once. Sequencing used a population of CD138-negative cells sorted from bone marrow. The source is a donor over 35 with multiple myeloma. Both conserved end residues are trimmed from each CDR3. The order of the fields is D gene, J gene, V gene, CDR3 protein. The D gene is left open where the match is weak.

-,TRBJ2-3,TRBV4-2,ASSQVLANTDAQY
TRBD2,TRBJ2-2,TRBV7-8,ASSLVISGRMVTGELF
TRBD1,TRBJ1-6,TRBV29-1,SVLPGQGNSPLH
-,TRBJ1-1,TRBV11-2,ASSFSANTEAF
-,TRBJ2-5,TRBV20-1,SAVTGAGETQY
-,TRBJ2-3,TRBV11-3,ASSPGQPGDTQY
-,TRBJ2-2,TRBV11-3,ASSRGIASNTGELF
-,TRBJ2-2,TRBV20-1,GAREPGRGGELF
TRBD2,TRBJ2-1,TRBV5-4,ATGLDSYNEQF
TRBD1,TRBJ1-5,TRBV6-2/TRBV6-3,ASSYIPSGTVFYSNQPQH
TRBD2,TRBJ2-1,TRBV6-5,ASSPSGRLLLEQF
-,TRBJ1-2,TRBV12-3/TRBV12-4,ASSIQGLGNYGYT
-,TRBJ1-4,TRBV20-1,SARPGEGRRSSGKLF
-,TRBJ1-4,TRBV4-1,ASSGARQANEKLF
-,TRBJ1-1,TRBV5-1,ASSLGRRYTEAF
TRBD1,TRBJ1-5,TRBV10-3,AISTGDNQPQH
-,TRBJ1-1,TRBV18,ASSQDSNTEAF
TRBD1,TRBJ1-5,TRBV20-1,SARTGTQPQH